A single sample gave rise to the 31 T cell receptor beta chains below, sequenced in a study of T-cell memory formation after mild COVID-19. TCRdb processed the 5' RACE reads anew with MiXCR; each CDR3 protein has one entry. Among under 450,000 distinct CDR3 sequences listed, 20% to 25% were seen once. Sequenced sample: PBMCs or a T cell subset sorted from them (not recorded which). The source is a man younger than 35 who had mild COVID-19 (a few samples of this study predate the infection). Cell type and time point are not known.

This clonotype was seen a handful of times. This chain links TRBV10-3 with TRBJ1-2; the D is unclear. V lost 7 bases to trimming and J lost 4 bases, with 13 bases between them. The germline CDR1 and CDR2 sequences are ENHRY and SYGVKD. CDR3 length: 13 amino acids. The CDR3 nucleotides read TGTGCCATCACCGAGCGGGTCGCCTATGGCTACACCTTC. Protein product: CAITERVAYGYTF.

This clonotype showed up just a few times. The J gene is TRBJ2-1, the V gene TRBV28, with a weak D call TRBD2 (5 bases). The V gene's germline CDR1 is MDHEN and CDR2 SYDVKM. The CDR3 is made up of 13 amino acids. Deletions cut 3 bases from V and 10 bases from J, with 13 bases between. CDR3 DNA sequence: TGTGCCAGCAGTTTGGCTAGCACCCTAGAGCAGTTCTTC. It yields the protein CASSLASTLEQFF.

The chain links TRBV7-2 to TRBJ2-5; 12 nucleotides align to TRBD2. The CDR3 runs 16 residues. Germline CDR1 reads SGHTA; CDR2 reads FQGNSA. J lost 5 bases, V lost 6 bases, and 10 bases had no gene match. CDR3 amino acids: CASSLSSGGAEETQYF. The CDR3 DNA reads TGTGCCAGCAGTCTATCTAGCGGGGGGGCCGAGGAGACCCAGTACTTC.

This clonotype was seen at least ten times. As DNA, the CDR3 is TGTGCCAGCAGCCTCTTGGGCACGGGGGGGCCCAGCGGGGAGCTGTTTTTT. Translation gives CASSLLGTGGPSGELFF. The gene calls are TRBV7-8 and TRBJ2-2; 8 positions match TRBD2. Germline CDR1 is SGHVS and CDR2 is FQNEAQ. After removal of 5 bases from V and 7 bases from J, the junction contained 15 bases not matched to a gene. This CDR3 is 17 amino acids long.

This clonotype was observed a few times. The chain's CDR3 is CSVKPGTGQTYEQYV. The DNA for the CDR3 is TGCAGTGTTAAACCCGGGACAGGCCAAACCTACGAGCAGTACGTC. The chain links TRBV20-1 to TRBJ2-7; TRBD1 aligns across 8 bases. The CDR3 is made up of 15 amino acids. From germline, CDR1 is DFQATT and CDR2 SNEGSKA (reference sequence). The V and J ends lost 7 bases and 2 bases, in that order; junction bases with no gene match: 13.

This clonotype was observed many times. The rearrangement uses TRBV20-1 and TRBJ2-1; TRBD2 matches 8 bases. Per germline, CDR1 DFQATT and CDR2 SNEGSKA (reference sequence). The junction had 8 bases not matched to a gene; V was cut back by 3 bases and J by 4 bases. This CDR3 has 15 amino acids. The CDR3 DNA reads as TGCAGTGCTAGGCCCCCGGGGGGGAATTACAATGAGCAGTTCTTC. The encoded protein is CSARPPGGNYNEQFF.

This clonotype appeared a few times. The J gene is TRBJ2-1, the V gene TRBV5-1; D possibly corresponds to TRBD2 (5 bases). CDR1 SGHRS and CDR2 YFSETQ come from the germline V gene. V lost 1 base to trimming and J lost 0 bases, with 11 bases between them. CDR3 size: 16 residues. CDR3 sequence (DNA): TGCGCCAGCAGCTTGATGCTAGGGAGCTCCTACAATGAGCAGTTCTTC. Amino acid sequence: CASSLMLGSSYNEQFF. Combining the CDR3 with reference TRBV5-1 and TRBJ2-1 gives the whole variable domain KAGVTQTPRYLIKTRGQQVTLSCSPISGHRSVSWYQQTPGQGLQFLFEYFSETQRNKGNFPGRFSGRQFSNSRSEMNVSTLELGDSALYLCASSLMLGSSYNEQFFGPGTRLTVL.

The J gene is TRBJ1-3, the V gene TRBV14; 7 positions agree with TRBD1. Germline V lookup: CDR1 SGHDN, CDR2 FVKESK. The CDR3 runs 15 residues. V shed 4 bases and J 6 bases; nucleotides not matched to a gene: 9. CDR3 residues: CASSRSHGTANTIYF. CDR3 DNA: TGTGCCAGCAGCCGGTCTCACGGGACAGCAAACACCATATATTTT.

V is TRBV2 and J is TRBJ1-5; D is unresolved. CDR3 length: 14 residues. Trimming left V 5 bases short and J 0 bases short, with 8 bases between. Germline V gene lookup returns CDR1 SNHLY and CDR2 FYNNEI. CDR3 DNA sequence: TGTGCCAGCAGTCGACATTATAGCAATCAGCCCCAGCATTTT. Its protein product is CASSRHYSNQPQHF.

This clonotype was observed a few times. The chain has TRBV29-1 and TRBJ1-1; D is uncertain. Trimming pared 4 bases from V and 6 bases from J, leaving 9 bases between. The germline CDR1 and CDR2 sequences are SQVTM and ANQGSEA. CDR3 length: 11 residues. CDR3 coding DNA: TGCAGCGTTGTCAGGCACCCTGAAGCTTTCTTT. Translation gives CSVVRHPEAFF. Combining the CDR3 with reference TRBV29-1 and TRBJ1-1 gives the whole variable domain SAVISQKPSRDICQRGTSLTIQCQVDSQVTMMFWYRQQPGQSLTLIATANQGSEATYESGFVIDKFPISRPNLTFSTLTVSNMSPEDSSIYLCSVVRHPEAFFGQGTRLTVV.

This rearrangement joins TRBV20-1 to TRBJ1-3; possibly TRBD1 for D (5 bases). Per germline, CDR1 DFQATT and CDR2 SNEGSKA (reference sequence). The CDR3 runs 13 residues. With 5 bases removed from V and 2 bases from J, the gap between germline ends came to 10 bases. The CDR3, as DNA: TGCAGTGCTGGGACTCGCCCTGGAAACACCATATATTTT. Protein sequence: CSAGTRPGNTIYF.

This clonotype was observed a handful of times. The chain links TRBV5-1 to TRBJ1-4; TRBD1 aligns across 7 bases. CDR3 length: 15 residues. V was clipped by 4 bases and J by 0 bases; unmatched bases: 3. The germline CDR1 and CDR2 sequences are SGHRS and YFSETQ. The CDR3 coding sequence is TGCGCCAGCAGCGACGGGACAGCAACTAATGAAAAACTGTTTTTT. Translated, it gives CASSDGTATNEKLFF.

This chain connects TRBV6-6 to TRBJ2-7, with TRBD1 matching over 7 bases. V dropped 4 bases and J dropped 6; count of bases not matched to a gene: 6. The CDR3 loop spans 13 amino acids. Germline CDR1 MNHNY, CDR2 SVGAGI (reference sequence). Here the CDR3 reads CASSSGTVLEQYF. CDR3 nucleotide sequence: TGTGCCAGCAGTTCCGGGACAGTCCTCGAGCAGTACTTC.

The CDR3 sequence: CASSQALSWTEETQYF. CDR3 sequence (DNA): TGCGCCAGCAGCCAAGCCCTCTCGTGGACAGAAGAGACCCAGTACTTC. The rearrangement links TRBV4-3 to TRBJ2-5; D perhaps matches TRBD1 (6 bases). This CDR3 has 16 residues. V was trimmed by 1 base and J by 3 bases, leaving 15 bases between them. The germline V gene encodes CDR1 LGHNA and CDR2 YSLEER.

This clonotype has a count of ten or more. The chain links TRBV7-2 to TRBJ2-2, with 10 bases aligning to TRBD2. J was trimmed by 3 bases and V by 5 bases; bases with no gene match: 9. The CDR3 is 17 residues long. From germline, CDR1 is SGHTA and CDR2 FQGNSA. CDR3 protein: CASSRERSGGDTGELFF. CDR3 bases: TGTGCCAGCAGCCGAGAGCGCAGCGGGGGGGACACCGGGGAGCTGTTTTTT.

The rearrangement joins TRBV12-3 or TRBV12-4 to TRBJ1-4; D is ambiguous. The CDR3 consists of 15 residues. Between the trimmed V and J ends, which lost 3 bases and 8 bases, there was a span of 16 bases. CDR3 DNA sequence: TGTGCCAGCAGTTTGGGTTTCGGAGAACGGGAAAAACTGTTTTTT. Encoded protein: CASSLGFGEREKLFF.

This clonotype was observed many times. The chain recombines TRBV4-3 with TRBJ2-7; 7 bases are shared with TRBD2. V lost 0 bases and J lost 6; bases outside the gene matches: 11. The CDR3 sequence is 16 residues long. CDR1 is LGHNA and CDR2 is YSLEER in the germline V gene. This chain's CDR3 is CASSQEAPGGPAEQYF. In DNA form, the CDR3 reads TGCGCCAGCAGCCAAGAAGCTCCGGGAGGTCCGGCCGAGCAGTACTTC.

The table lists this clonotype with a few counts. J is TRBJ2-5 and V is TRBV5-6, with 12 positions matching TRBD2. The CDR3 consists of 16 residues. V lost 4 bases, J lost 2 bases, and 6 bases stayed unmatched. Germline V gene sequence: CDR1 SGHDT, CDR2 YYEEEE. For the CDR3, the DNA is TGTGCCAGCAGCCGCGGACTAGCGGGGAGTCAAGAGACCCAGTACTTC. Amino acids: CASSRGLAGSQETQYF.

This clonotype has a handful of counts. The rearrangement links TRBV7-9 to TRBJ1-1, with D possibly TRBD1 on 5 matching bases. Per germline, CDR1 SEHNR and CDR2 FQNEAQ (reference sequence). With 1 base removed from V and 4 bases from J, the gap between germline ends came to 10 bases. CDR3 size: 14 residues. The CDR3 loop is CASSLGRGTTEAFF. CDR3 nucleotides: TGTGCCAGCAGCTTAGGACGGGGGACCACTGAAGCTTTCTTT. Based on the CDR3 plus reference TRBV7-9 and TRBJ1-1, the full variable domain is DTGVSQNPRHKITKRGQNVTFRCDPISEHNRLYWYRQTLGQGPEFLTYFQNEAQLEKSRLLSDRFSAERPKGSFSTLEIQRTEQGDSAMYLCASSLGRGTTEAFFGQGTRLTVV.

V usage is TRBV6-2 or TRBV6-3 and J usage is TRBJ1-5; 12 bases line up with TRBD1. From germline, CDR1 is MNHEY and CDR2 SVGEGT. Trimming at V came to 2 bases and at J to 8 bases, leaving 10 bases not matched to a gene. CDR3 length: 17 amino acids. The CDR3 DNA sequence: TGTGCCAGCAGTTACACGGGACAGGGGGCGCTACTCGAGCCCCAGCATTTT. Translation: CASSYTGQGALLEPQHF.

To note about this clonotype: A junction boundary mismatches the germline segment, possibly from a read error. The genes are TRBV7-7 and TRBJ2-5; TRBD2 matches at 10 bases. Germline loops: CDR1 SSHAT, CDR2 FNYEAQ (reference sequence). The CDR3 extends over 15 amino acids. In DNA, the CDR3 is TGTGCTAGCACCTTGCTAGCGGGGGACGGGGAGACCCAGTACTTC. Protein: CASTLLAGDGETQYF. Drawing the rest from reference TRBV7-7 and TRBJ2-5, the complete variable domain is GAGVSQSPRYKVTKRGQDVTLRCDPISSHATLYWYQQALGQGPEFLTYFNYEAQPDKSGLPSDRFSAERPEGSISTLTIQRTEQRDSAMYRCASTLLAGDGETQYFGPGTRLLVL.

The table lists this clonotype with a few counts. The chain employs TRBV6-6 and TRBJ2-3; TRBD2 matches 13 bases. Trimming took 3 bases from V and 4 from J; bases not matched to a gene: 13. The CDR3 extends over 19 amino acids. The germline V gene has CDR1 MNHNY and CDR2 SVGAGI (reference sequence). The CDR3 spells CASSYPGLAGAPLPDTQYF. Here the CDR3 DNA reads TGTGCCAGCAGTTATCCCGGACTAGCGGGGGCACCCTTACCAGATACGCAGTATTTT.

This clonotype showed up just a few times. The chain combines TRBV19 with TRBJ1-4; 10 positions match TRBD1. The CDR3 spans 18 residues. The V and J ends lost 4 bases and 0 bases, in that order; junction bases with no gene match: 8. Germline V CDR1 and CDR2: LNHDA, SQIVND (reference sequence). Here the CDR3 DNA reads TGTGCCAGTAGTACTCGGACAGGGGGGGCCTCAACTAATGAAAAACTGTTTTTT. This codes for CASSTRTGGASTNEKLFF.

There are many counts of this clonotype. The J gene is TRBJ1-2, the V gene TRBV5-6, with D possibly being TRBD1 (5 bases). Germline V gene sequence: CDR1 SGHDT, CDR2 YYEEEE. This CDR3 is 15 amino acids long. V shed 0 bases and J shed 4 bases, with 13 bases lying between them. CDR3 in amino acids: CASSLGPGVSYGYTF. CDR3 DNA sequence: TGTGCCAGCAGCTTGGGTCCGGGGGTTTCCTATGGCTACACCTTC.

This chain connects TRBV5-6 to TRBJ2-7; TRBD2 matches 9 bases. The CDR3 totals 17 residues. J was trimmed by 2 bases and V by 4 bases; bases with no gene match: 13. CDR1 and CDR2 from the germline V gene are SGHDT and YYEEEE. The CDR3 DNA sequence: TGTGCCAGCAGCCTCGGCTGGGGGAGCGGGGGGCCCTACGAGCAGTACTTC. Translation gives CASSLGWGSGGPYEQYF. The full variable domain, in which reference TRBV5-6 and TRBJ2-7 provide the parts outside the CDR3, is DAGVTQSPTHLIKTRGQQVTLRCSPKSGHDTVSWYQQALGQGPQFIFQYYEEEERQRGNFPDRFSGHQFPNYSSELNVNALLLGDSALYLCASSLGWGSGGPYEQYFGPGTRLTVT.

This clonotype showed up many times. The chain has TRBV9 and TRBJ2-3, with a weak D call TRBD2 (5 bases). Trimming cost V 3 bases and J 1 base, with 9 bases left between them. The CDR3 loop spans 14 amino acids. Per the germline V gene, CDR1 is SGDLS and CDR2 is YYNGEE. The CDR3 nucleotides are TGTGCCAGCAGCGAGACCGGGGGCACAGATACGCAGTATTTT. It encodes CASSETGGTDTQYF.

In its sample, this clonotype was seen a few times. The CDR3: CASGSLGRKGEKLFF. The DNA of the CDR3 is TGTGCTAGTGGTTCCCTGGGACGGAAGGGTGAAAAACTGTTTTTT. The chain is built from TRBV12-5 and TRBJ1-4; a possible D gene is TRBD1 (5 bases). The CDR3 sequence is 15 residues long. V lost 4 bases to trimming and J lost 7 bases, with 16 bases between them. Per germline, CDR1 LGHNT and CDR2 FRNRAP.

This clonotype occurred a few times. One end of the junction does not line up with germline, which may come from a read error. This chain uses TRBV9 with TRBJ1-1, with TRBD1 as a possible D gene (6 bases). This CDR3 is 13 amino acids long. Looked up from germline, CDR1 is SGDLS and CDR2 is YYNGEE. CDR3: CASSPQQGAGKLF. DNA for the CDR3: TGTGCCAGCAGCCCCCAACAGGGTGCGGGCAAGCTATTT.

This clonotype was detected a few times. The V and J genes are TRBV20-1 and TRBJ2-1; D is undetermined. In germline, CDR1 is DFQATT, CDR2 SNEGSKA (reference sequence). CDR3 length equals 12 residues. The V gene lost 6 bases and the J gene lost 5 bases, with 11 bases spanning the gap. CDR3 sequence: CSASVGNNEQFF. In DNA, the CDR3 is TGCAGTGCCAGTGTCGGAAACAATGAGCAGTTCTTC.

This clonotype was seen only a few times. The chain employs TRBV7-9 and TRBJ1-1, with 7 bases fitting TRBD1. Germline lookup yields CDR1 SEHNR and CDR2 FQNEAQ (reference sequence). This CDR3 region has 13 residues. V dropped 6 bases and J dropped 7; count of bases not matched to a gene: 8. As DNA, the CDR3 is TGTGCCAGCAGACCCGGACAGGAAGGTGAAGCTTTCTTT. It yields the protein CASRPGQEGEAFF.

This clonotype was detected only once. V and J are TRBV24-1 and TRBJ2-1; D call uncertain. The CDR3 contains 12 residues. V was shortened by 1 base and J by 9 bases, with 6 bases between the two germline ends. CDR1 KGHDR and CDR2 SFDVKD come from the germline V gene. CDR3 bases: TGTGCCACCAGTGATTTACCCGGTGAGCAGTTCTTC. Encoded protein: CATSDLPGEQFF.